These 15 T cell receptor beta chains were sequenced from one sample in a study of blood T cells in healthy people across ages. Sample-barcoded 5' priming and a J-beta primer mix drove a second PCR of 7 to 11 cycles. TCRdb called the 5' RACE reads again in MiXCR, with one record for every CDR3 protein. The table has 850,000 to 1,000,000 distinct CDR3 sequences, roughly 50% seen once. Sequencing was done on a sample of blood. The receptors originated from a woman between 55 and 75 years old in good health.

The CDR3 DNA is TGCAGTGCGCTAGCACAGGGAAGGGGCTATGGCTACACCTTC. Its translation: CSALAQGRGYGYTF. V usage is TRBV20-1 and J usage is TRBJ1-2, with D possibly being TRBD1 (6 bases). Germline-derived CDR1 and CDR2 are DFQATT and SNEGSKA (reference sequence). This CDR3 comprises 14 residues. Between the trimmed V and J ends, which lost 6 bases and 4 bases, there was a span of 18 bases.

The rearrangement joins TRBV10-1 to TRBJ2-5; 7 bases fit TRBD1. The germline V gene has CDR1 WNHNN and CDR2 SYGVQD (reference sequence). V shed 8 bases, J shed 4 bases, and the junction held 7 bases outside the gene matches. This CDR3 spans 13 amino acids. CDR3 nucleotide sequence: TGCGCCAGCTCCAGGGGGTTTGGAGAGACCCAGTACTTC. This gives the protein CASSRGFGETQYF.

V and J are TRBV7-9 and TRBJ1-5; TRBD1 agrees at 7 bases. The germline gives CDR1 SEHNR, CDR2 FQNEAQ (reference sequence). The CDR3 spans 14 residues. Trimming took 8 bases from V and 2 from J; bases not matched to a gene: 6. In nucleotides, the CDR3 is TGTGCCAGCCGCCAGGGGGAAGGCAATCAGCCCCAGCATTTT. This encodes CASRQGEGNQPQHF.

This clonotype appeared a few times. The CDR3 loop is CASSPRVAGSTDTQYF. CDR3 nucleotide sequence: TGTGCCAGCAGCCCTAGGGTAGCGGGGAGCACAGATACGCAGTATTTT. The chain joins TRBV11-2 to TRBJ2-3, with TRBD2 matching 8 bases. CDR3 size: 16 residues. Per germline, CDR1 SGHAT and CDR2 FQNNGV. V lost 5 bases to trimming and J lost 0 bases; unmatched junction nucleotides: 7.

This chain connects TRBV14 to TRBJ2-3, with TRBD2 identical over 13 bases. Germline CDR1 reads SGHDN; CDR2 reads FVKESK. The CDR3 spans 19 residues. V lost 4 bases to trimming and J lost 1 base; unmatched junction nucleotides: 11. CDR3 region: CASSLKGLAGYQGTDTQYF. The CDR3 nucleotides are TGTGCCAGCAGCCTCAAGGGACTAGCGGGATATCAGGGCACAGATACGCAGTATTTT.

The rearrangement joins TRBV18 to TRBJ2-7; tentative D call: TRBD1 (6 bases). This CDR3 region has 14 residues. Germline assignment: CDR1 KGHSH and CDR2 LQKENI. V lost 1 base to trimming and J lost 7 bases, with 14 bases between them. The CDR3 is CASSPRTANNEQYF. The DNA of the CDR3 is TGTGCCAGCTCACCACGGACAGCGAACAATGAGCAGTACTTC.

The chain employs TRBV20-1 and TRBJ2-5, with 9 bases identical to TRBD2. This CDR3 spans 11 amino acids. CDR1 and CDR2 (germline): DFQATT, SNEGSKA (reference sequence). CDR3 sequence reads: CTSGMGETQYF. CDR3 nucleotide sequence: TGCACTAGCGGGATGGGAGAGACCCAGTACTTC.

This CDR3 is CASSQSRTRTNTGELFF. CDR3 nucleotide sequence: TGCGCCAGCAGCCAATCAAGGACAAGGACGAACACCGGGGAGCTGTTTTTT. The chain combines TRBV4-1 with TRBJ2-2; possibly TRBD1 for D (5 bases). The CDR3 is 17 residues long. Trimming pared 2 bases from V and 0 bases from J, leaving 13 bases between. Looked up from germline, CDR1 is MGHRA and CDR2 is YSYEKL.

The V gene is TRBV29-1, the J gene TRBJ2-4; D ambiguous. The J call is doubtful: the DNA matches TRBJ2-7 better. Germline CDR1 and CDR2: SQVTM and ANQGSEA. The CDR3 runs to 14 residues. CDR3 DNA sequence: TGCAGCGTTGAAGATTCCACCTATGGCTACGAGCAGTACTTC. Protein sequence: CSVEDSTYGYEQYF.

The gene calls are TRBV9 and TRBJ2-7, with D perhaps matching TRBD2 (6 bases). CDR3 length: 14 amino acids. Per germline, CDR1 SGDLS and CDR2 YYNGEE. Between the trimmed V and J ends, which lost 2 bases and 7 bases, there was a span of 16 bases. The CDR3 is CASSVLPGVNEQYF. CDR3 nucleotides: TGTGCCAGCAGCGTTCTCCCGGGGGTCAATGAGCAGTACTTC.

The chain carries TRBV20-1 and TRBJ2-5; weak D call: TRBD2 (5 bases). V gave up 3 bases and J gave up 5 bases, with 16 bases separating them. Per germline, CDR1 DFQATT and CDR2 SNEGSKA (reference sequence). The CDR3 runs 14 residues. CDR3 bases: TGCAGTGCTAGGAAAGCGGAGAGGGTGGAGACCCAGTACTTC. It is translated as CSARKAERVETQYF.

The chain recombines TRBV12-5 with TRBJ1-2; 7 bases are shared with TRBD1. V lost 11 bases to trimming and J lost 7 bases; unmatched junction nucleotides: 16. The CDR3 consists of 14 residues. The germline CDR1 and CDR2 sequences are LGHNT and FRNRAP. The CDR3 DNA follows: TGTGCTTGTGACCCGATCGACAGGGTGGGTGGCTACACCTTC. Translated, it gives CACDPIDRVGGYTF.

The chain carries TRBV29-1 and TRBJ2-7, with 12 nucleotides matching TRBD1. The V and J ends lost 6 bases and 7 bases, in that order; junction bases with no gene match: 10. The length of the CDR3 is 14 residues. From germline, CDR1 is SQVTM and CDR2 ANQGSEA. The CDR3 spells CSVGWDRGLVEQYF. The CDR3 region has the DNA TGCAGCGTCGGATGGGACAGGGGGCTGGTTGAGCAGTACTTC.

In this sample, this clonotype turned up a few times. The chain is built from TRBV27 and TRBJ2-4; TRBD1 matches 7 bases. This CDR3 region has 17 residues. In germline, CDR1 is MNHEY, CDR2 SMNVEV (reference sequence). The V segment lost 0 bases and the J segment 2 bases; nucleotides outside the gene matches: 7. The CDR3 bases are TGTGCCAGCAGTTTATCGGGGACAGACTCGCCCAAAAACATTCAGTACTTC. Protein sequence: CASSLSGTDSPKNIQYF.

The sample holds a few counts of this clonotype. Germline and junction disagree at one end, which may indicate a read error. This chain links TRBV29-1 with TRBJ2-1, with TRBD1 identical over 8 bases. The CDR3 extends over 13 amino acids. Germline loops: CDR1 SQVTM, CDR2 ANQGSEA. The CDR3, as DNA: TGCAGCGTTGGGACAGGGAGTTACAATGCGCAGTTCTTC. It specifies CSVGTGSYNAQFF.